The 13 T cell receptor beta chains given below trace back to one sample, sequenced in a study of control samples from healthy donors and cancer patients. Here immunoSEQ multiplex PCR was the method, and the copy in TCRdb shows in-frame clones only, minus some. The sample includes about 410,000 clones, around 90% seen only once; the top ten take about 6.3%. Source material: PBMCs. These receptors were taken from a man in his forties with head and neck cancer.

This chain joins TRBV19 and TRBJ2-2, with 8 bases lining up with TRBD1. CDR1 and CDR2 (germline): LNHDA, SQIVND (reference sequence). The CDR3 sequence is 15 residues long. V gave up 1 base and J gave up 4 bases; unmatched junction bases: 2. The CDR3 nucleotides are TGTGCCAGTAGTATAGGGGACAGGCCCACCGGGGAGCTGTTTTTT. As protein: CASSIGDRPTGELFF.

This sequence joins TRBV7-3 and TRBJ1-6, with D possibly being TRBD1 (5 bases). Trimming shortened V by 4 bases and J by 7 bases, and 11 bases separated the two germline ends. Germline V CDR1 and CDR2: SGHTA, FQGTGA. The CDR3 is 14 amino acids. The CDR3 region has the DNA TGTGCCAGCAGCTCCGACAGTGCAAATTCACCCCTCCACTTT. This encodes CASSSDSANSPLHF.

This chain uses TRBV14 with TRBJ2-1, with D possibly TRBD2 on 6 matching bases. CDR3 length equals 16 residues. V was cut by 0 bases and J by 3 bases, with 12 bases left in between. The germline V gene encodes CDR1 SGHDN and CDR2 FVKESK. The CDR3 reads CASSQDLGTFYNEQFF. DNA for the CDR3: TGTGCCAGCAGCCAAGATCTGGGGACTTTCTACAATGAGCAGTTCTTC.

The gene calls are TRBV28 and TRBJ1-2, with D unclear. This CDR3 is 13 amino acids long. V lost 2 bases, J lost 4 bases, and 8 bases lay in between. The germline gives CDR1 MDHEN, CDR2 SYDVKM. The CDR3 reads CASSLGNPYGYTF. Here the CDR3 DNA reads TGTGCCAGCAGTTTAGGTAACCCCTATGGCTACACCTTC.

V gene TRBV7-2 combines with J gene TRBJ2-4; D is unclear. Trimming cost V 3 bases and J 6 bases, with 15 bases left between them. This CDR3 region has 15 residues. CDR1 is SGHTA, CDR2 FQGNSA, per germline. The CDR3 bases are TGTGCCAGCAGCTTTAGGTCCAGTCCAGCAAACATTCAGTACTTC. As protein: CASSFRSSPANIQYF.

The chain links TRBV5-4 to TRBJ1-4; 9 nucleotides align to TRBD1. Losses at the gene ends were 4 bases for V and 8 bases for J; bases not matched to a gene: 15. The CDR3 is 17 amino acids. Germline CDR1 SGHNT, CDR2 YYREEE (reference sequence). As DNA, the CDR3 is TGTGCCAGCAGCCTCGGACAGGGGACGGCCCAGGAGGAAAAACTGTTTTTT. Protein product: CASSLGQGTAQEEKLFF. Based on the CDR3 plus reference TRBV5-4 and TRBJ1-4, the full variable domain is ETGVTQSPTHLIKTRGQQVTLRCSSQSGHNTVSWYQQALGQGPQFIFQYYREEENGRGNFPPRFSGLQFPNYSSELNVNALELDDSALYLCASSLGQGTAQEEKLFFGSGTQLSVL.

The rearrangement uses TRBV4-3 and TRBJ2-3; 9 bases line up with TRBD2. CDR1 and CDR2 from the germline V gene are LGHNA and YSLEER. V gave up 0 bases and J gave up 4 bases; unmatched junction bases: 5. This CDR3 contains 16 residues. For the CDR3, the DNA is TGCGCCAGCAGCCAAGATTCGGCGGGGGGGGCAGATACGCAGTATTTT. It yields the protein CASSQDSAGGADTQYF.

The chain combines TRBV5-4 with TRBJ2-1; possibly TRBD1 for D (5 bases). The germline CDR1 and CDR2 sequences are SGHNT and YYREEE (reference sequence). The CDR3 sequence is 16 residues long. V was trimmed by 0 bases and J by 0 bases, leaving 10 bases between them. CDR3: CASSLGQTSSYNEQFF. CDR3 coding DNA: TGTGCCAGCAGCTTGGGACAGACGAGCTCCTACAATGAGCAGTTCTTC.

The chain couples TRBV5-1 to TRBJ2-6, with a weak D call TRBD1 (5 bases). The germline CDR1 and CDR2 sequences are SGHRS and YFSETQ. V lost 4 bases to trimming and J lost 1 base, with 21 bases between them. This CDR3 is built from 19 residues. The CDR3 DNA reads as TGCGCCAGCAGCCACCCGACAGCGTTAAAGAGGTCTGGGGCCAACGTCCTGACTTTC. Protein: CASSHPTALKRSGANVLTF.

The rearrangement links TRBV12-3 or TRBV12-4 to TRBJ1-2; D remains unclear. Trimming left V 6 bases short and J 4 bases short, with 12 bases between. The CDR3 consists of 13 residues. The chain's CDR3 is CASSGRTSYGYTF. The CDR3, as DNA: TGTGCCAGCAGCGGACGTACATCCTATGGCTACACCTTC.

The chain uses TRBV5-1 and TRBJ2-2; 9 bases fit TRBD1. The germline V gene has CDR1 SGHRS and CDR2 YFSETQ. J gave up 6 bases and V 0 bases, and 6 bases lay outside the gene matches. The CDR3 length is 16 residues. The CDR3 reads CASSLAQGATSGELFF. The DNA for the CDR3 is TGCGCCAGCAGCTTGGCACAGGGGGCGACCTCCGGGGAGCTGTTTTTT.

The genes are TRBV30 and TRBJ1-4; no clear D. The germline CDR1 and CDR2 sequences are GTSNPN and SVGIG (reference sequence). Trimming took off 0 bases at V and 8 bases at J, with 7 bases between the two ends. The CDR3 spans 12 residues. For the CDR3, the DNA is TGTGCCTGGAGTGTAATTGGGGAAAAACTGTTTTTT. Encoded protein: CAWSVIGEKLFF.

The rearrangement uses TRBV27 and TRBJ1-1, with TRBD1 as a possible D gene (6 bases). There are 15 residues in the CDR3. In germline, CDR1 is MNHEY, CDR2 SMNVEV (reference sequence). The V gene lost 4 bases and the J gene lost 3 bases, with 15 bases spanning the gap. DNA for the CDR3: TGTGCCAGCAGTTCGTCCTTGGGGGGGCACACTGAAGCTTTCTTT. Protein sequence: CASSSSLGGHTEAFF.